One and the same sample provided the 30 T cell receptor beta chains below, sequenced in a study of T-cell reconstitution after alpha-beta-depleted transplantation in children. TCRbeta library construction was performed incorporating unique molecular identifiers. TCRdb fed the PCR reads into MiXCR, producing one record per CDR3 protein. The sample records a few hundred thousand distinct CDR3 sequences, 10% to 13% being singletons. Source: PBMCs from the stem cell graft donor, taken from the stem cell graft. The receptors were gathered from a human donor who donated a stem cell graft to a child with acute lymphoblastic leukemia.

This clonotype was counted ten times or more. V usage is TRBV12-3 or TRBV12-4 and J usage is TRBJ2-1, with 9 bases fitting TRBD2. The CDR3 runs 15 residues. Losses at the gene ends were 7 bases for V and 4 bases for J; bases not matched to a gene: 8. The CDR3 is CASTQQTSGYNEQFF. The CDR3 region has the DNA TGTGCCAGCACTCAGCAGACTAGCGGTTACAATGAGCAGTTCTTC.

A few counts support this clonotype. In nucleotides, the CDR3 is TGTGCCAGCAGCGGGTATAGCGGGGGATCCTACGAGCAGTACTTC. Translated: CASSGYSGGSYEQYF. The chain employs TRBV7-2 and TRBJ2-7; 9 bases fit TRBD2. The CDR3 loop spans 15 amino acids. Trimming removed 5 bases from V and 1 base from J; junction bases left unmatched: 6. The germline gives CDR1 SGHTA, CDR2 FQGNSA. Full variable domain (rest looked up from reference TRBV7-2 and TRBJ2-7): GAGVSQSPSNKVTEKGKDVELRCDPISGHTALYWYRQSLGQGLEFLIYFQGNSAPDKSGLPSDRFSAERTGGSVSTLTIQRTQQEDSAVYLCASSGYSGGSYEQYFGPGTRLTVT.

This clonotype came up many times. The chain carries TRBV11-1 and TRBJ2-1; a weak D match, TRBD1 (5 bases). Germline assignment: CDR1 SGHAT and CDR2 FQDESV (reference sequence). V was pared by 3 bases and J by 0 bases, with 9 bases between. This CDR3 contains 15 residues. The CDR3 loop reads CASSFGQGSYNEQFF. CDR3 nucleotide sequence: TGTGCCAGCAGCTTTGGGCAGGGCTCCTACAATGAGCAGTTCTTC.

This CDR3 is CASSPGTEGASPLHF. The DNA for the CDR3 is TGTGCCAGCAGCCCCGGGACAGAGGGCGCGTCACCCCTCCACTTT. The J gene is TRBJ1-6, the V gene TRBV7-9; 7 bases fit TRBD1. The germline CDR1 and CDR2 sequences are SEHNR and FQNEAQ (reference sequence). The CDR3 is 15 amino acids. Germline trimming cut 5 bases from V and 10 bases from J; bases unmatched to any gene: 11.

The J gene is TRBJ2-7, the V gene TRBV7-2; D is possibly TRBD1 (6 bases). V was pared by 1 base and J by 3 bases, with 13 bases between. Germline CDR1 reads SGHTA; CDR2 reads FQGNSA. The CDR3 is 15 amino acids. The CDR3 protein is CASSLGGQDIYEQYF. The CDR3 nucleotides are TGTGCCAGCAGCTTAGGGGGGCAGGACATCTACGAGCAGTACTTC.

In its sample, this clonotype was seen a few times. The CDR3 nucleotides are TGTGCCAGCACGACTAGCGGGAGTCGTGGTGAGCAGTTCTTC. Translated: CASTTSGSRGEQFF. The rearrangement links TRBV2 to TRBJ2-1; 12 nucleotides agree with TRBD2. V lost 7 bases and J lost 9; bases outside the gene matches: 7. The CDR3 covers 14 residues. CDR1 and CDR2 (germline): SNHLY, FYNNEI.

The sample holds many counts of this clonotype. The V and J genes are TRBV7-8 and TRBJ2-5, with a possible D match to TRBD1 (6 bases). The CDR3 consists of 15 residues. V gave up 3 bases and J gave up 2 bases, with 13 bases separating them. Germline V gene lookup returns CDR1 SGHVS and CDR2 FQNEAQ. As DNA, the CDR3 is TGTGCCAGCAGCTTTGGGGGCGGGTTACAAGAGACCCAGTACTTC. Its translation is CASSFGGGLQETQYF.

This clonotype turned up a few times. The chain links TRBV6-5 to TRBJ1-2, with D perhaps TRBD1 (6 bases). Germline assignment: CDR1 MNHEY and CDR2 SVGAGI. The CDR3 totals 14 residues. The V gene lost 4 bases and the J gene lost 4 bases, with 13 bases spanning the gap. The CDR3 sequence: CASSFSGVLYGYTF. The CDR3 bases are TGTGCCAGCAGTTTTTCAGGGGTACTCTATGGCTACACCTTC.

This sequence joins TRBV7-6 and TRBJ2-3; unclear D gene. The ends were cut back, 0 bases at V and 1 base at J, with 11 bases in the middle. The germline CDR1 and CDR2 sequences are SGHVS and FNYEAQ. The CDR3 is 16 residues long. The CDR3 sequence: CASSLASAERTDTQYF. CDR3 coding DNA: TGTGCCAGCAGCTTAGCGTCTGCAGAACGCACAGATACGCAGTATTTT. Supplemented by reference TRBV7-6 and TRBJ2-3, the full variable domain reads GAGVSQSPRYKVTKRGQDVALRCDPISGHVSLYWYRQALGQGPEFLTYFNYEAQQDKSGLPNDRFSAERPEGSISTLTIQRTEQRDSAMYRCASSLASAERTDTQYFGPGTRLTVL.

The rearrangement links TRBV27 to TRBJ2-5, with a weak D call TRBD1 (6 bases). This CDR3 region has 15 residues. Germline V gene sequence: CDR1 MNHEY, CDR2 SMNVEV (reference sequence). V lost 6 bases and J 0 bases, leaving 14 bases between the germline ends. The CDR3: CASSFAGAYQETQYF. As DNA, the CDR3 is TGTGCCAGCAGCTTTGCAGGGGCCTACCAAGAGACCCAGTACTTC.

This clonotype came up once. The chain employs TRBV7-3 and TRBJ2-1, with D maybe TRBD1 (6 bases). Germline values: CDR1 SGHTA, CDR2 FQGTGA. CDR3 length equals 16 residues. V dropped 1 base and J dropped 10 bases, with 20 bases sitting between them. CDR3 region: CASSLNGVTGSREQFF. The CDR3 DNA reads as TGTGCCAGCAGCTTAAACGGAGTCACAGGGTCCCGGGAGCAGTTCTTC.

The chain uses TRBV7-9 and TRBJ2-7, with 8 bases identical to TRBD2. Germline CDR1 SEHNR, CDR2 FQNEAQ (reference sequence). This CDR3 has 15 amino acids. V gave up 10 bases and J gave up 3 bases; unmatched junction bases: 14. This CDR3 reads CATRPRTSKFYEQYF. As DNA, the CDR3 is TGTGCCACCCGCCCCCGGACTAGCAAATTCTACGAGCAGTACTTC.

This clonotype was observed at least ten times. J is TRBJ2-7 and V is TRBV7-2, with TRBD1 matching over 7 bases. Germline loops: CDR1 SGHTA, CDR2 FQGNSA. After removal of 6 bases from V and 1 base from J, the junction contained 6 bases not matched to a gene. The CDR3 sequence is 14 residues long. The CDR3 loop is CASSDPGQSYEQYF. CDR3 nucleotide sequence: TGTGCCAGCAGTGACCCGGGACAGTCCTACGAGCAGTACTTC. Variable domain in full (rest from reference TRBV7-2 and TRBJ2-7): GAGVSQSPSNKVTEKGKDVELRCDPISGHTALYWYRQSLGQGLEFLIYFQGNSAPDKSGLPSDRFSAERTGGSVSTLTIQRTQQEDSAVYLCASSDPGQSYEQYFGPGTRLTVT.

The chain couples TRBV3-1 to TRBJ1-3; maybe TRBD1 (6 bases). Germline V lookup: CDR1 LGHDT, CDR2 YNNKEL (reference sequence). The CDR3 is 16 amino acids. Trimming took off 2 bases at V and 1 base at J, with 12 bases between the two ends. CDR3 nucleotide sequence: TGTGCCAGCAGCCAACCGGAGGGGGAGTCTGGAAACACCATATATTTT. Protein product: CASSQPEGESGNTIYF.

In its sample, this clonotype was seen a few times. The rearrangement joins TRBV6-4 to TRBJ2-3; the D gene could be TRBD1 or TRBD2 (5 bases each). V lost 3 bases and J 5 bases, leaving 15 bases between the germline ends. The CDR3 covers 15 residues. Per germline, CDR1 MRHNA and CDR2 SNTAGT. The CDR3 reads CASSELGVSGDTQYF. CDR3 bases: TGTGCCAGCAGTGAGTTGGGGGTATCGGGAGATACGCAGTATTTT.

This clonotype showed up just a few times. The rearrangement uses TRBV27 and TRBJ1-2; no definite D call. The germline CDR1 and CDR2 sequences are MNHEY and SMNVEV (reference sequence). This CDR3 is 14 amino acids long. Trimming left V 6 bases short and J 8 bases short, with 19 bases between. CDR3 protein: CASSPVSSPVGYTF. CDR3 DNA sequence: TGTGCCAGCAGCCCGGTGTCCTCCCCGGTGGGCTACACCTTC.

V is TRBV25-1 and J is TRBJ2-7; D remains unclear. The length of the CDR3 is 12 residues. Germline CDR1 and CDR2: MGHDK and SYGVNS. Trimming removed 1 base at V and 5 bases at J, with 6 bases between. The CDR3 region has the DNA TGTGCCAGCAGTGAATCCAGCCACGAGCAGTACTTC. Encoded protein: CASSESSHEQYF.

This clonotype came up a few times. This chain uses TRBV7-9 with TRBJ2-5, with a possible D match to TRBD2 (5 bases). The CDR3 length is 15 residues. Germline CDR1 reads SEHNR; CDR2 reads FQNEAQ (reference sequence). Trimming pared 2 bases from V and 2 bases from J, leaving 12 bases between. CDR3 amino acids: CASSLHRAEQETQYF. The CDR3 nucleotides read TGTGCCAGCAGCTTACATCGAGCGGAGCAAGAGACCCAGTACTTC.

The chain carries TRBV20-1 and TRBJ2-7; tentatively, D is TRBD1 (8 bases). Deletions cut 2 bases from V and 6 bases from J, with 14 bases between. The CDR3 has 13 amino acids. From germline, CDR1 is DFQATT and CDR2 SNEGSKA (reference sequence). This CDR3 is CSARTGGGPEQYF. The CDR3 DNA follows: TGCAGTGCTAGAACAGGGGGGGGACCCGAGCAGTACTTC.

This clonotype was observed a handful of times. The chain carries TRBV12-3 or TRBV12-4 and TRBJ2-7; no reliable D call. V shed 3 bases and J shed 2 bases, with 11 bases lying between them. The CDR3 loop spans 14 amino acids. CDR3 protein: CASSLGANPYEQYF. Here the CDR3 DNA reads TGTGCCAGCAGTTTGGGCGCGAACCCCTACGAGCAGTACTTC.

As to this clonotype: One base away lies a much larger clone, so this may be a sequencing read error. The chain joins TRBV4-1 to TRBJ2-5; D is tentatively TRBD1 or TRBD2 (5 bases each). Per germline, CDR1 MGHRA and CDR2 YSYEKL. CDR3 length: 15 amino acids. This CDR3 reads CASSQKRDRQETQCF. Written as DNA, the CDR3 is TGCGCCAGCAGCCAGAAAAGGGACCGACAAGAGACCCAGTGCTTC.

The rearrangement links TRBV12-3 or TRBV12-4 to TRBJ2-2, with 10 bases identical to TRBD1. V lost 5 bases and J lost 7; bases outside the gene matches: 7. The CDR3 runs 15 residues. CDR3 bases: TGTGCCAGCAGTCCAGACAGGGGGCGTGTCGGGGAGCTGTTTTTT. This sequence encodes CASSPDRGRVGELFF.

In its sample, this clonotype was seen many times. The CDR3 loop reads CASSLVGGVGEQYF. The DNA of the CDR3 is TGCGCCAGCAGCTTGGTCGGCGGGGTTGGCGAGCAGTACTTC. The chain uses TRBV5-1 and TRBJ2-7, with a weak D call TRBD2 (6 bases). Germline-derived CDR1 and CDR2 are SGHRS and YFSETQ. The CDR3 has 14 residues. Trimming shortened V by 0 bases and J by 6 bases, and 13 bases separated the two germline ends.

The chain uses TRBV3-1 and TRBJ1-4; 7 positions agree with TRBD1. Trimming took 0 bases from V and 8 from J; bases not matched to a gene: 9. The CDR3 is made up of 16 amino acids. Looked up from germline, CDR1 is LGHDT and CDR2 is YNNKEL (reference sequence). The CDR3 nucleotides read TGTGCCAGCAGCCAAGACCGGACAGGAAGGAGGGAAAAACTGTTTTTT. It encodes CASSQDRTGRREKLFF.

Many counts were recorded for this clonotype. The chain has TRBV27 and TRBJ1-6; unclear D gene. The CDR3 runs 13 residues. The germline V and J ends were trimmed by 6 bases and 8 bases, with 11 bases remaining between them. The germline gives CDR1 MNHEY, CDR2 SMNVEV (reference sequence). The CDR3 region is CASRVQTHSPLHF. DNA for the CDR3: TGTGCCAGCAGAGTCCAGACCCATTCACCCCTCCACTTT.

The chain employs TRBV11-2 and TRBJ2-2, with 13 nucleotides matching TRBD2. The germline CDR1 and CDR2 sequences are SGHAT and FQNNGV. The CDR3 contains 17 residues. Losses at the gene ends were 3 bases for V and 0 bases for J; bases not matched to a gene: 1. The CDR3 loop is CASSLGLAGPNTGELFF. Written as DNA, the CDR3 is TGTGCCAGCAGCTTGGGACTAGCGGGGCCGAACACCGGGGAGCTGTTTTTT. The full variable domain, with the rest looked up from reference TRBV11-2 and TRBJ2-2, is EAGVAQSPRYKIIEKRQSVAFWCNPISGHATLYWYQQILGQGPKLLIQFQNNGVVDDSQLPKDRFSAERLKGVDSTLKIQPAKLEDSAVYLCASSLGLAGPNTGELFFGEGSRLTVL.

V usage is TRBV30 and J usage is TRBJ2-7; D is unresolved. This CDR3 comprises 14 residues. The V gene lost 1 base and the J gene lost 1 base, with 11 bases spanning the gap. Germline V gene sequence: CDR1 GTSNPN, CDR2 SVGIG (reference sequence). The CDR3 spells CAWSGSPVSYEQYF. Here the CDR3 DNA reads TGTGCCTGGAGTGGGTCACCCGTTTCCTACGAGCAGTACTTC.

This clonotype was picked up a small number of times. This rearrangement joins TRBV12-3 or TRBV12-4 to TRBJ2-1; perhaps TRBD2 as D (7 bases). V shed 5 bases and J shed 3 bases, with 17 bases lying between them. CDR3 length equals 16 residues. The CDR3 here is CASSIYGGALYNEQFF. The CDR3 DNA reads TGTGCCAGCAGTATCTATGGGGGGGCCCTCTACAATGAGCAGTTCTTC.

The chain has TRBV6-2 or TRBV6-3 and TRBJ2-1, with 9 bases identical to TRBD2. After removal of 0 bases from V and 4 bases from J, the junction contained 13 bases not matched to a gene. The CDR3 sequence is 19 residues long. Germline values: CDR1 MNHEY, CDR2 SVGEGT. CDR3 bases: TGTGCCAGCAGTTACTCCTTAGCGGGAGTCACTCCCACATACAATGAGCAGTTCTTC. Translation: CASSYSLAGVTPTYNEQFF.

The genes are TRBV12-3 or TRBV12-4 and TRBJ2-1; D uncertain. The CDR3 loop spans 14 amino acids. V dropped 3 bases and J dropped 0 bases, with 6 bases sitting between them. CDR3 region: CASSFESSYNEQFF. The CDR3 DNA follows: TGTGCCAGCAGTTTCGAAAGCTCCTACAATGAGCAGTTCTTC.